These 29 T cell receptor beta chains were sequenced from one sample in a study of T-cell reconstitution after alpha-beta-depleted transplantation in children. Construction of the TCRbeta library involved unique molecular identifiers. Using its own MiXCR run on the PCR reads, TCRdb lists one record per CDR3 protein. The table shows nearly 550,000 distinct CDR3 sequences, with around 16% occurring only once. Sequenced here: PBMCs from the stem cell graft donor, sampled from the stem cell graft. These receptors were collected from a human donor who donated a stem cell graft to a child with acute lymphoblastic leukemia.

This clonotype was counted a few times. J is TRBJ2-7 and V is TRBV20-1; 11 bases are shared with TRBD2. Trimming took 5 bases from V and 5 from J; bases not matched to a gene: 11. This CDR3 is 15 amino acids long. Germline V gene data show CDR1 as DFQATT and CDR2 as SNEGSKA (reference sequence). The CDR3: CSADLTSGSRHEQYF. The CDR3 coding sequence is TGCAGTGCTGACCTCACTAGCGGGAGTCGGCACGAGCAGTACTTC.

This clonotype was counted a few times. The CDR3 DNA follows: TGTGCCAGCAGCTCCCCGGGCAGGGAGGAGTTACGAGAGACCCAGTACTTC. This codes for CASSSPGREELRETQYF. The chain carries TRBV7-9 and TRBJ2-5; TRBD2 is a possible D gene (6 bases). Germline CDR1 and CDR2: SEHNR and FQNEAQ (reference sequence). The CDR3 length is 17 residues. V lost 4 bases and J lost 4, with 22 bases in between.

In its sample, this clonotype was seen many times. The chain is built from TRBV12-3 or TRBV12-4 and TRBJ2-5; D is perhaps TRBD2 (5 bases). The CDR3 totals 17 residues. V lost 3 bases, J lost 2 bases, and 19 bases lay in between. As DNA, the CDR3 is TGTGCCAGCAGTTTGGGCCGGGGAAGGGTGGGTCAAGAGACCCAGTACTTC. Translated: CASSLGRGRVGQETQYF.

The chain has TRBV14 and TRBJ2-7; TRBD2 agrees at 10 bases. CDR1 is SGHDN and CDR2 is FVKESK in the germline V gene. This CDR3 is 16 amino acids long. After removal of 0 bases from V and 3 bases from J, the junction contained 5 bases not matched to a gene. DNA for the CDR3: TGTGCCAGCAGCCAAGAGTCAGCGGGAGGGGTCTACGAGCAGTACTTC. Its protein is CASSQESAGGVYEQYF.

This clonotype was observed a few times. This chain joins TRBV20-1 and TRBJ2-7; D gene ambiguous. V dropped 0 bases and J dropped 0 bases, with 6 bases sitting between them. This CDR3 is 13 amino acids long. Germline V lookup: CDR1 DFQATT, CDR2 SNEGSKA (reference sequence). The CDR3 region is CSAREVGSYEQYF. DNA for the CDR3: TGCAGTGCTAGAGAGGTCGGCTCCTACGAGCAGTACTTC.

The gene calls are TRBV27 and TRBJ1-6; D unresolved. The CDR3 has 16 residues. Trimming shortened V by 4 bases and J by 4 bases, and 14 bases separated the two germline ends. The germline V gene encodes CDR1 MNHEY and CDR2 SMNVEV (reference sequence). The CDR3 DNA reads TGTGCCAGCAGTTCGGAGGGTTTATCATATAATTCACCCCTCCACTTT. It yields the protein CASSSEGLSYNSPLHF.

The chain links TRBV19 to TRBJ2-1, with a tentative D call TRBD2 (5 bases). The CDR3 consists of 16 residues. CDR1 is LNHDA and CDR2 is SQIVND in the germline V gene (reference sequence). V was cut by 3 bases and J by 3 bases, with 15 bases left in between. The CDR3 protein is CASSMASRIYYNEQFF. CDR3 nucleotide sequence: TGTGCCAGTAGTATGGCTAGCCGGATTTACTACAATGAGCAGTTCTTC.

This clonotype was detected only a few times. The V gene is TRBV5-6, the J gene TRBJ1-1; TRBD1 is a possible D gene (5 bases). The CDR3 sequence is 16 residues long. V was trimmed by 0 bases and J by 0 bases, leaving 12 bases between them. Germline V gene data show CDR1 as SGHDT and CDR2 as YYEEEE. The DNA of the CDR3 is TGTGCCAGCAGCTTGGGGCAGGGCCTCATGAACACTGAAGCTTTCTTT. Amino acid sequence: CASSLGQGLMNTEAFF.

The rearrangement uses TRBV5-1 and TRBJ2-2, with D perhaps TRBD2 (5 bases). The CDR3 is 14 amino acids. CDR1 and CDR2 from the germline V gene are SGHRS and YFSETQ. Trimming removed 0 bases from V and 7 bases from J, with 10 bases in between. In DNA, the CDR3 is TGCGCCAGCAGCTTGGGGACCGAGGGCGGGGAGCTGTTTTTT. Residues: CASSLGTEGGELFF.

This clonotype was detected once. V and J are TRBV5-1 and TRBJ1-1, with 7 bases matching TRBD1. The length of the CDR3 is 16 residues. Trimming took 4 bases from V and 8 from J; bases not matched to a gene: 17. Germline CDR1 is SGHRS and CDR2 is YFSETQ. The CDR3 reads CASSPSGGTETDEAFF. DNA for the CDR3: TGCGCCAGCAGCCCTTCCGGCGGGACAGAGACAGACGAAGCTTTCTTT.

V is TRBV6-2 or TRBV6-3 and J is TRBJ2-7; the D is unclear. Germline values: CDR1 MNHEY, CDR2 SVGEGT. The V and J ends lost 6 bases and 0 bases respectively, with 12 bases between them. CDR3 length: 14 amino acids. The CDR3 region has the DNA TGTGCCAGCAGCCCTGTAACCGGCTCCTACGAGCAGTACTTC. This translates into CASSPVTGSYEQYF.

This chain joins TRBV11-2 and TRBJ2-1, with 10 bases fitting TRBD2. The length of the CDR3 is 19 residues. The trim removed 3 bases at V and 4 bases at J, leaving 15 bases unmatched. Germline values: CDR1 SGHAT, CDR2 FQNNGV. For the CDR3, the DNA is TGTGCCAGCAGCTTCCCGAACTCCGGACTAGCGGACTTATACAATGAGCAGTTCTTC. It codes for CASSFPNSGLADLYNEQFF.

There are many counts of this clonotype. This sequence joins TRBV7-7 and TRBJ2-1; 7 positions agree with TRBD2. The J segment lost 0 bases and the V segment lost 5 bases, leaving 4 bases of the junction unmatched. Germline lookup yields CDR1 SSHAT and CDR2 FNYEAQ (reference sequence). The CDR3 extends over 15 amino acids. CDR3 residues: CASSLSGVSYNEQFF. Here the CDR3 DNA reads TGTGCCAGCAGCCTGAGCGGGGTCTCCTACAATGAGCAGTTCTTC.

The rearrangement uses TRBV5-1 and TRBJ2-1, with 11 positions matching TRBD2. CDR1 and CDR2 from the germline V gene are SGHRS and YFSETQ. V dropped 3 bases and J dropped 5; count of bases not matched to a gene: 7. The CDR3 contains 16 residues. This chain's CDR3 is CASSWGLAASDNEQFF. Here the CDR3 DNA reads TGCGCCAGCAGCTGGGGACTAGCGGCATCCGACAATGAGCAGTTCTTC. The full variable domain, in which reference TRBV5-1 and TRBJ2-1 provide the parts outside the CDR3, is KAGVTQTPRYLIKTRGQQVTLSCSPISGHRSVSWYQQTPGQGLQFLFEYFSETQRNKGNFPGRFSGRQFSNSRSEMNVSTLELGDSALYLCASSWGLAASDNEQFFGPGTRLTVL.

This clonotype was picked up a small number of times. The chain has TRBV12-5 and TRBJ1-5; TRBD1 agrees at 7 bases. Germline loops: CDR1 LGHNT, CDR2 FRNRAP. There are 15 residues in the CDR3. The CDR3 here is CARPRQGDSNQPQHF. In DNA, the CDR3 is TGTGCCAGACCGAGGCAGGGGGATAGCAATCAGCCCCAGCATTTT.

The chain couples TRBV6-1 to TRBJ2-5; 9 nucleotides line up with TRBD1. Looked up from germline, CDR1 is MNHNS and CDR2 is SASEGT. There are 16 residues in the CDR3. The ends lost 6 bases at V and 1 base at J; junction bases unmatched: 9. This chain's CDR3 is CASSHTGGAGQETQYF. CDR3 nucleotides: TGTGCCAGCAGCCATACAGGGGGCGCGGGCCAAGAGACCCAGTACTTC.

The V and J genes are TRBV5-5 and TRBJ1-2; D remains unclear. CDR1 SGHKS and CDR2 YYEKEE come from the germline V gene (reference sequence). This CDR3 is built from 15 residues. V was trimmed by 1 base and J by 2 bases, leaving 12 bases between them. The CDR3 is CASSLLNGANYGYTF. The CDR3, as DNA: TGTGCCAGCAGCTTGCTCAATGGAGCCAACTATGGCTACACCTTC. Filled out from reference TRBV5-5 and TRBJ1-2, the complete variable domain reads DAGVTQSPTHLIKTRGQQVTLRCSPISGHKSVSWYQQVLGQGPQFIFQYYEKEERGRGNFPDRFSARQFPNYSSELNVNALLLGDSALYLCASSLLNGANYGYTFGSGTRLTVV.

This sequence joins TRBV6-6 and TRBJ2-5; D uncertain. V was shortened by 2 bases and J by 2 bases, with 3 bases between the two germline ends. Germline V gene lookup returns CDR1 MNHNY and CDR2 SVGAGI (reference sequence). This CDR3 comprises 12 residues. Written as DNA, the CDR3 is TGTGCCAGCAGTTACCCTCAAGAGACCCAGTACTTC. This encodes CASSYPQETQYF.

This clonotype was picked up a small number of times. The V gene is TRBV5-5, the J gene TRBJ2-1; 8 bases map to TRBD2. Losses at the gene ends were 7 bases for V and 7 bases for J; bases not matched to a gene: 13. CDR3 length equals 15 residues. From germline, CDR1 is SGHKS and CDR2 YYEKEE (reference sequence). CDR3 nucleotides: TGTGCCAGCTCCCACCCGCTAGCGGGTAGGAATGAGCAGTTCTTC. Translated: CASSHPLAGRNEQFF.

J is TRBJ2-7 and V is TRBV12-3 or TRBV12-4; 7 bases match TRBD1. J gave up 1 base and V 6 bases, and 6 bases lay outside the gene matches. CDR3 length: 14 amino acids. In DNA form, the CDR3 reads TGTGCCAGCAGACCCAAGGGACAGTCCTACGAGCAGTACTTC. Its translation: CASRPKGQSYEQYF.

This clonotype was observed many times. The junction and the germline gene differ at one end; a read error may be behind it. The rearrangement links TRBV5-1 to TRBJ1-3; D remains unclear. CDR1 SGHRS and CDR2 YFSETQ come from the germline V gene. The CDR3 spans 14 residues. The CDR3 spells CASSLTVSGNTIYF. The CDR3 DNA reads TGTGCCAGCAGTTTAACGGTCTCTGGAAACACCATATATTTT.

V and J are TRBV7-9 and TRBJ2-2; no clear D. The germline V gene encodes CDR1 SEHNR and CDR2 FQNEAQ (reference sequence). Trimming left V 5 bases short and J 3 bases short, with 19 bases between. The CDR3 runs 17 residues. The CDR3 DNA follows: TGTGCCAGCAGCGATTTTGGGTCCCAAGGATACACCGGGGAGCTGTTTTTT. Translated, it gives CASSDFGSQGYTGELFF.

The CDR3 nucleotides read TGCGCCAGCAGCCCGGGACTAGCGGGAGGTTTGGACGAGCAGTACTTC. Its protein is CASSPGLAGGLDEQYF. The chain has TRBV4-1 and TRBJ2-7; TRBD2 agrees at 15 bases. V gave up 4 bases and J gave up 5 bases; unmatched junction bases: 6. CDR3 length equals 16 residues. Looked up from germline, CDR1 is MGHRA and CDR2 is YSYEKL.

The rearrangement joins TRBV6-1 to TRBJ2-7, with a weak D call TRBD1 (6 bases). Trimming removed 7 bases from V and 0 bases from J, with 13 bases in between. From germline, CDR1 is MNHNS and CDR2 SASEGT. The CDR3 is 14 residues long. The CDR3 region is CASIPDSSSYEQYF. CDR3 in DNA: TGTGCCAGCATCCCGGACAGCAGCTCCTACGAGCAGTACTTC.

DNA of the CDR3: TGTGCCAGCTCACCACAGGGGGCTAGCTCCTACGAGCAGTACTTC. Translation: CASSPQGASSYEQYF. The chain links TRBV18 to TRBJ2-7, with 7 bases matching TRBD1. This CDR3 has 15 residues. Germline V gives CDR1 KGHSH, CDR2 LQKENI. V shed 1 base, J shed 0 bases, and the junction held 3 bases outside the gene matches.

This clonotype was seen ten or more times. J is TRBJ2-5 and V is TRBV29-1; no firm D call. Between the trimmed V and J ends, which lost 0 bases and 9 bases, there was a span of 11 bases. CDR3 length: 12 amino acids. CDR1 SQVTM and CDR2 ANQGSEA come from the germline V gene. CDR3 in amino acids: CSVEEGDTAQYF. CDR3 bases: TGCAGCGTTGAAGAAGGCGACACGGCCCAGTACTTC.

The V gene is TRBV6-2 or TRBV6-3, the J gene TRBJ2-3; TRBD2 matches at 8 bases. The CDR3 has 15 residues. Germline-derived CDR1 and CDR2 are MNHEY and SVGEGT. The trim removed 6 bases at V and 4 bases at J, leaving 9 bases unmatched. The CDR3 DNA reads TGTGCCAGCAGCTACCCGGGACTAGGAGCAGATACGCAGTATTTT. Its protein product is CASSYPGLGADTQYF.

The chain carries TRBV5-1 and TRBJ2-3, with TRBD1 matching 7 bases. Germline V CDR1 and CDR2: SGHRS, YFSETQ. The CDR3 contains 14 residues. Trimming took 8 bases from V and 3 from J; bases not matched to a gene: 9. The CDR3 DNA is TGCGCCAGTCGCAGGGGGTCTGTAACAGATACGCAGTATTTT. This codes for CASRRGSVTDTQYF.

The gene calls are TRBV20-1 and TRBJ2-1; TRBD2 matches 8 bases. Trimming took 6 bases from V and 6 from J; bases not matched to a gene: 7. Per the germline V gene, CDR1 is DFQATT and CDR2 is SNEGSKA (reference sequence). This CDR3 is 13 amino acids long. CDR3 in amino acids: CSAHPGTSNEQFF. DNA of the CDR3: TGCAGTGCCCACCCCGGGACTAGCAATGAGCAGTTCTTC.